Listed here are 24 T cell receptor beta chains from one sample, sequenced in a study of Ad26.COV2.S vaccination and SARS-CoV-2 variants. Treatment meaning: around 19 received Ad26.COV2.S at low or high dose, single or two shots; several received placebo; per-sample allocation not given. The samples date from day 63 after the first vaccine or placebo injection. Some clones are missing from TCRdb's copy, which holds only in-frame ones; the method was immunoSEQ multiplex PCR. This table holds some 350,000 clones, almost 90% found once. The sequences come from peripheral blood, collected in a trial of Ad26.COV2.S vaccine versus placebo. These receptors were collected from a person between 18 and 59 years old who received the Ad26.COV2.S COVID-19 vaccine or a placebo.

The rearrangement uses TRBV3-1 (or the pseudogene TRBV3-2) and TRBJ2-1; perhaps TRBD2 as D (6 bases). The V end lost 4 bases, the J end lost 7 bases, and 14 bases lay between the germline ends. CDR3 size: 14 residues. Germline CDR1 and CDR2: LGHDT and YNNKEL (reference sequence). The CDR3 region is CASSPGLSRNEQFF. CDR3 nucleotide sequence: TGTGCCAGCAGCCCGGGACTTTCCCGGAATGAGCAGTTCTTC.

The chain joins TRBV6-2 or TRBV6-3 to TRBJ1-5; 7 bases are shared with TRBD1. Trimming at V came to 6 bases and at J to 7 bases, leaving 6 bases not matched to a gene. The germline V gene has CDR1 MNHEY and CDR2 SVGEGT. The CDR3 sequence is 13 residues long. CDR3 in amino acids: CASSPGGFQPQHF. CDR3 coding DNA: TGTGCCAGCAGCCCAGGGGGGTTCCAGCCCCAGCATTTT.

The gene calls are TRBV6-2 or TRBV6-3 and TRBJ2-5; D is unclear. V was trimmed by 4 bases and J by 1 base, leaving 13 bases between them. The germline V gene has CDR1 MNHEY and CDR2 SVGEGT. The CDR3 extends over 15 amino acids. The CDR3 sequence: CASSSTKGLQETQYF. DNA of the CDR3: TGTGCCAGCAGTTCGACCAAAGGGCTCCAAGAGACCCAGTACTTC.

This clone came up once. The rearrangement links TRBV7-2 to TRBJ1-1; D ambiguous. Germline assignment: CDR1 SGHTA and CDR2 FQGNSA. Deletions cut 4 bases from V and 0 bases from J, with 12 bases between. This CDR3 is 15 amino acids long. CDR3: CASSYWGSMNTEAFF. CDR3 in DNA: TGTGCCAGCAGCTATTGGGGTTCGATGAACACTGAAGCTTTCTTT.

The chain links TRBV7-3 to TRBJ2-2; 9 nucleotides agree with TRBD1. The V segment lost 1 base and the J segment 3 bases; nucleotides outside the gene matches: 3. The CDR3 runs to 16 residues. CDR1 is SGHTA, CDR2 FQGTGA, per germline. The CDR3 DNA sequence: TGTGCCAGCAGCTTAATGGGACAGGGTTACACCGGGGAGCTGTTTTTT. This gives the protein CASSLMGQGYTGELFF.

This sequence joins TRBV4-3 and TRBJ2-1; the D gene is possibly TRBD2 (5 bases). Germline CDR1 and CDR2: LGHNA and YSLEER. Trimming left V 1 base short and J 3 bases short, with 7 bases between. The CDR3 has 14 residues. As DNA, the CDR3 is TGCGCCAGCAGCCAAGGCGGGTTCTACAATGAGCAGTTCTTC. Translating it yields CASSQGGFYNEQFF.

This chain links TRBV9 with TRBJ2-1; D remains ambiguous. The CDR3 has 13 residues. Deletions cut 2 bases from V and 4 bases from J, with 7 bases between. Germline lookup yields CDR1 SGDLS and CDR2 YYNGEE. The CDR3 reads CASSVWIYNEQFF. The CDR3 DNA is TGTGCCAGCAGCGTCTGGATTTACAATGAGCAGTTCTTC.

V is TRBV2 and J is TRBJ2-7; a possible D gene is TRBD2 (6 bases). Germline CDR1 is SNHLY and CDR2 is FYNNEI. The V end lost 4 bases, the J end lost 3 bases, and 19 bases lay between the germline ends. The CDR3 is 16 amino acids. CDR3 sequence reads: CASSALTRRGYYEQYV. The DNA for the CDR3 is TGTGCCAGCAGTGCGTTGACTAGACGAGGCTACTACGAGCAGTACGTC.

V gene TRBV5-4 combines with J gene TRBJ1-1, with no clear D. With 0 bases removed from V and 0 bases from J, the gap between germline ends came to 9 bases. This CDR3 is 15 amino acids long. Germline V gene sequence: CDR1 SGHNT, CDR2 YYREEE (reference sequence). CDR3 DNA: TGTGCCAGCAGCTTGGCCAACCCTATGAACACTGAAGCTTTCTTT. This encodes CASSLANPMNTEAFF.

The count of this clone is one. This chain joins TRBV2 and TRBJ1-2; weak D call: TRBD1 (6 bases). The CDR3 consists of 13 residues. Germline V gives CDR1 SNHLY, CDR2 FYNNEI. V was pared by 7 bases and J by 4 bases, with 13 bases between. The CDR3 region has the DNA TGTGCCAGCAAAGGGGGGGAACTCTATGGCTACACCTTC. This codes for CASKGGELYGYTF. Drawing the rest from reference TRBV2 and TRBJ1-2, the complete variable domain is EPEVTQTPSHQVTQMGQEVILRCVPISNHLYFYWYRQILGQKVEFLVSFYNNEISEKSEIFDDQFSVERPDGSNFTLKIRSTKLEDSAMYFCASKGGELYGYTFGSGTRLTVV.

The V gene is TRBV5-1, the J gene TRBJ2-7; D uncertain. There are 14 residues in the CDR3. Between the trimmed V and J ends, which lost 0 bases and 2 bases, there was a span of 9 bases. The germline CDR1 and CDR2 sequences are SGHRS and YFSETQ. The CDR3 protein is CASSLETITYEQYF. The CDR3 coding sequence is TGCGCCAGCAGCTTGGAAACAATCACCTACGAGCAGTACTTC. Based on the CDR3 plus reference TRBV5-1 and TRBJ2-7, the full variable domain is KAGVTQTPRYLIKTRGQQVTLSCSPISGHRSVSWYQQTPGQGLQFLFEYFSETQRNKGNFPGRFSGRQFSNSRSEMNVSTLELGDSALYLCASSLETITYEQYFGPGTRLTVT.

The V and J genes are TRBV18 and TRBJ1-1; possible D gene TRBD1, 5 bases. The ends were cut back, 5 bases at V and 1 base at J, with 14 bases in the middle. Germline values: CDR1 KGHSH, CDR2 LQKENI. This CDR3 region has 15 residues. The CDR3 here is CASSTTPGRNTEAFF. In nucleotides, the CDR3 is TGTGCCAGCTCAACAACTCCGGGACGGAACACTGAAGCTTTCTTT.

CDR3 nucleotide sequence: TGTGCCAGCACCTCTGACTTTTGGGCGCAGTATTTT. Amino acid sequence: CASTSDFWAQYF. The rearrangement joins TRBV12-3 or TRBV12-4 to TRBJ2-3; no clear D. Trimming took off 7 bases at V and 10 bases at J, with 15 bases between the two ends. The CDR3 is 12 amino acids.

J is TRBJ1-5 and V is TRBV7-2; 8 positions agree with TRBD1. V dropped 7 bases and J dropped 7; count of bases not matched to a gene: 9. Germline V lookup: CDR1 SGHTA, CDR2 FQGNSA. The CDR3 sequence is 14 residues long. The CDR3 DNA follows: TGTGCCAGCACCTTCGGACAGGGTTACCAGCCCCAGCATTTT. This translates into CASTFGQGYQPQHF.

V is TRBV28 and J is TRBJ2-5; TRBD2 matches at 10 bases. The V segment lost 2 bases and the J segment 4 bases; nucleotides outside the gene matches: 1. Germline V gene sequence: CDR1 MDHEN, CDR2 SYDVKM. The CDR3 has 14 amino acids. CDR3 sequence: CASSLASGGETQYF. DNA of the CDR3: TGTGCCAGCAGTTTAGCTAGCGGGGGAGAGACCCAGTACTTC.

CDR3: CASSLGSGLEAFF. CDR3 nucleotides: TGCGCCAGCAGCCTAGGGTCTGGTCTTGAAGCTTTCTTT. The V gene is TRBV5-1, the J gene TRBJ1-1; D call uncertain. V lost 4 bases, J lost 7 bases, and 14 bases lay in between. CDR1 and CDR2 from the germline V gene are SGHRS and YFSETQ. This CDR3 spans 13 amino acids.

This chain links TRBV5-5 with TRBJ1-4, with D uncertain. The CDR3 is 17 amino acids. V lost 4 bases, J lost 3 bases, and 19 bases lay in between. The germline V gene encodes CDR1 SGHKS and CDR2 YYEKEE (reference sequence). CDR3 region: CASSLDPHMSSNEKLFF. DNA for the CDR3: TGTGCCAGCAGCCTGGATCCCCACATGAGTTCTAATGAAAAACTGTTTTTT.

This chain joins TRBV11-2 and TRBJ2-5, with unresolved D. The CDR3 covers 12 residues. V was pared by 5 bases and J by 5 bases, with 9 bases between. Germline CDR1 is SGHAT and CDR2 is FQNNGV. The CDR3 coding sequence is TGTGCCAGCAGCCCAATGGAGGAGACCCAGTACTTC. As protein: CASSPMEETQYF.

A note on this clone: Other DNA sequences of this sample code for an identical CDR3. The CDR3 is CASSPQGNYGYTF. CDR3 nucleotides: TGTGCCAGCAGTCCACAGGGTAACTATGGCTACACCTTC. The rearrangement links TRBV12-3 or TRBV12-4 to TRBJ1-2; maybe TRBD1 (6 bases). CDR3 length: 13 amino acids. V lost 5 bases and J 1 base, leaving 8 bases between the germline ends.

This rearrangement joins TRBV18 to TRBJ2-7; 7 bases match TRBD1. CDR3 length equals 15 residues. Germline CDR1 reads KGHSH; CDR2 reads LQKENI. V dropped 3 bases and J dropped 1; count of bases not matched to a gene: 6. The CDR3 region is CASSPGTVTSYEQYF. CDR3 coding DNA: TGTGCCAGCTCACCCGGGACAGTTACATCCTACGAGCAGTACTTC.

This clone occurred once. This sequence joins TRBV7-2 and TRBJ1-1; D gene ambiguous. The CDR3 consists of 15 residues. Germline CDR1 and CDR2: SGHTA and FQGNSA. V lost 1 base, J lost 3 bases, and 12 bases lay in between. The DNA for the CDR3 is TGTGCCAGCAGCTTAGATGTCAGGTGGGACACTGAAGCTTTCTTT. It codes for CASSLDVRWDTEAFF.

The V gene is TRBV7-2, the J gene TRBJ2-7, with a tentative D call TRBD2 (6 bases). CDR3 length: 13 amino acids. The V and J ends lost 4 bases and 6 bases respectively, with 13 bases between them. The germline gives CDR1 SGHTA, CDR2 FQGNSA. The CDR3 DNA sequence: TGTGCCAGCAGCTCGATAGTCGGGAGCGAGCAGTACTTC. It encodes CASSSIVGSEQYF.

This clone was seen only once. The V call is TRBV6-5, the J call TRBJ1-5, with D uncertain. CDR3 length equals 15 residues. The V gene lost 5 bases and the J gene lost 0 bases, with 11 bases spanning the gap. The germline V gene encodes CDR1 MNHEY and CDR2 SVGAGI. Here the CDR3 reads CASSLFGYSNQPQHF. The DNA for the CDR3 is TGTGCCAGCAGTCTGTTTGGATATAGCAATCAGCCCCAGCATTTT.

The V gene is TRBV4-1, the J gene TRBJ2-3; 9 nucleotides align to TRBD2. CDR3 length equals 16 residues. Germline-derived CDR1 and CDR2 are MGHRA and YSYEKL. The V and J ends lost 0 bases and 8 bases, in that order; junction bases with no gene match: 9. CDR3 DNA sequence: TGCGCCAGCAGCCAAGATGTTGCGGGGGGGATGGGTACGCAGTATTTT. As protein: CASSQDVAGGMGTQYF.